A selection of T cell receptor beta chains follows, all from one sample in a study of blood T cell repertoires in COVID-19. This table comes from immunoSEQ multiplex PCR, and its TCRdb copy is limited to in-frame clones, with some not included. The data show more than 300,000 clones, with about 92% seen just once and around 20% held by the top ten. The sequenced material came from PBMCs or T cells enriched from blood (not recorded which). These receptors were taken from a woman under 40 who had recovered from COVID-19. Both conserved end residues are part of each CDR3. A D gene is named only where the DNA matches it firmly. A clone size is listed for some rows: how often the clone was seen (once, few, many), or a class if it is expanded.

>TRBV6-5|TRBD1|TRBJ1-5|NA
CASRGTDYQPQHF
TGTGCCAGCAGAGGGACAGATTATCAGCCCCAGCATTTT
>TRBV6-2/TRBV6-3|TRBD1|TRBJ1-6|NA
CASSDGSDRDPNSPLHF
TGTGCCAGCAGTGACGGGTCAGACAGGGACCCCAATTCACCCCTCCACTTT
>TRBV28|NA|TRBJ2-3|NA
CASSFVEFRGTQYF
TGTGCCAGCAGTTTTGTTGAATTTCGGGGTACGCAGTATTTT
>TRBV7-9|TRBD1|TRBJ1-2|NA
CASSPGQVLNGYTF
TGTGCCAGCAGCCCGGGACAGGTCCTCAATGGCTACACCTTC
>TRBV19|TRBD2|TRBJ2-2|NA
CASSIGGGGGATGELFF
TGTGCCAGTAGTATAGGAGGTGGCGGGGGGGCCACCGGGGAGCTGTTTTTT
>TRBV18|TRBD1|TRBJ1-3|NA
CASSHDRGPGNTIYF
TGTGCCAGCTCACATGACAGGGGGCCCGGAAACACCATATATTTT
>TRBV18|NA|TRBJ2-3|NA
CASSPSEADTQYF
TGTGCCAGCTCACCCAGCGAGGCGGATACGCAGTATTTT
>TRBV5-1|TRBD1|TRBJ1-1|NA
CASSYGTVNTEAFF
TGCGCCAGCAGCTACGGGACAGTGAACACTGAAGCTTTCTTT
>TRBV28|NA|TRBJ1-2|NA
CASNGVENYGYTF
TGTGCCAGCAATGGTGTCGAGAACTATGGCTACACCTTC
>TRBV7-3|TRBD2|TRBJ2-5|NA
CASSLNSGVAETQYF
TGTGCCAGCAGCTTAAACAGCGGGGTGGCAGAGACCCAGTACTTC
>TRBV24-1|TRBD1|TRBJ2-5|NA
CATSLGGAGETQYF
TGTGCCACCAGTTTAGGGGGCGCAGGGGAGACCCAGTACTTC
>TRBV6-2/TRBV6-3|NA|TRBJ2-7|NA
CASSIDYHEQYF
TGTGCCAGCAGCATCGACTACCACGAGCAGTACTTC
>TRBV18|NA|TRBJ2-1|NA
CASSPAGVYNEQFF
TGTGCCAGCTCACCAGCGGGTGTCTACAATGAGCAGTTCTTC
>TRBV7-9|NA|TRBJ1-2|NA
CATVTGRYGYTF
TGTGCAACTGTGACAGGCCGCTATGGCTACACCTTC
>TRBV28|TRBD1|TRBJ1-1|NA
CASTIGTGNTEAFF
TGTGCCAGCACAATCGGGACAGGGAACACTGAAGCTTTCTTT
>TRBV29-1|TRBD2|TRBJ2-7|NA
CSVETGGAREQYF
TGCAGCGTTGAAACGGGGGGGGCGCGCGAGCAGTACTTC
>TRBV4-3|TRBD1|TRBJ1-2|once
CASSQGDRPYGYTF
TGCGCCAGCAGCCAAGGGGACAGGCCCTATGGCTACACCTTC
>TRBV25-1|NA|TRBJ1-1|NA
CASSAQLNTEAFF
TGTGCCAGCAGTGCACAGTTGAACACTGAAGCTTTCTTT
>TRBV11-3|NA|TRBJ1-2|once
CASTHVGGGYYGYTF
TGTGCCAGCACCCACGTTGGGGGGGGGTACTATGGCTACACCTTC
>TRBV4-1|NA|TRBJ2-3|NA
CASSPRSGPSTDTQYF
TGCGCCAGCAGCCCGAGAAGCGGGCCGTCGACAGATACGCAGTATTTT
>TRBV24-1|NA|TRBJ2-2|NA
CATSDLTGTTGELFF
TGTGCCACCAGTGATTTAACAGGAACCACCGGGGAGCTGTTTTTT
>TRBV28|TRBD1|TRBJ1-3|NA
CATHPAGGGGNTIYF
TGTGCCACCCATCCGGCAGGGGGCGGTGGAAACACCATATATTTT
>TRBV28|NA|TRBJ1-2|NA
CASEENAGPNYGYTF
TGTGCCAGCGAAGAAAACGCGGGCCCTAACTATGGCTACACCTTC
>TRBV28|TRBD2|TRBJ2-7|NA
CASRTSASYEQYF
TGTGCCAGCAGGACTAGCGCCTCCTACGAGCAGTACTTC
>TRBV27|NA|TRBJ1-1|NA
CASSLQGGTEAFF
TGTGCCAGCAGTTTGCAGGGAGGGACTGAAGCTTTCTTT
>TRBV18|TRBD2|TRBJ2-7|NA
CASSPREGSGYEQYF
TGTGCCAGCTCACCGAGGGAGGGATCTGGCTACGAGCAGTACTTC
>TRBV24-1|NA|TRBJ2-2|NA
CATMDGQGRFGELFF
TGTGCCACCATGGATGGGCAGGGTCGATTCGGGGAGCTGTTTTTT
>TRBV18|NA|TRBJ1-1|NA
CASSPEVLGTEAFF
TGTGCCAGCTCACCAGAGGTCCTCGGCACTGAAGCTTTCTTT
>TRBV19|TRBD2|TRBJ2-1|NA
CASRGGLYNEQFF
TGTGCCAGTAGGGGAGGGCTCTACAATGAGCAGTTCTTC
>TRBV5-5|NA|TRBJ2-7|NA
CASSLFWISGYEQYF
TGTGCCAGCAGCTTATTCTGGATATCGGGATACGAGCAGTACTTC
>TRBV7-6|NA|TRBJ2-3|NA
CASSLASAGDTQYF
TGTGCCAGCAGCTTAGCGAGCGCAGGGGATACGCAGTATTTT
>TRBV18|NA|TRBJ2-2|NA
CASSPNQVKNTGELFF
TGTGCCAGCTCACCAAACCAGGTTAAAAACACCGGGGAGCTGTTTTTT
>TRBV27|TRBD1|TRBJ1-2|once
CASRSQGQYGYTF
TGTGCCAGCAGGTCCCAGGGACAGTATGGCTACACCTTC
>TRBV19|NA|TRBJ1-5|NA
CASSILQVRAAQPQHF
TGTGCCAGTAGTATACTACAGGTTAGGGCCGCTCAGCCCCAGCATTTT
>TRBV7-8|TRBD1|TRBJ1-2|NA
CASSTGQGVANYGYTF
TGTGCCAGCAGCACGGGACAGGGAGTCGCTAACTATGGCTACACCTTC
>TRBV11-2|NA|TRBJ2-3|NA
CASSLVGQLTDTQYF
TGTGCCAGCAGCTTAGTTGGGCAGCTTACAGATACGCAGTATTTT
>TRBV5-5|TRBD1|TRBJ2-7|NA
CASSPDPGTGTYEQYF
TGTGCCAGCAGCCCTGACCCTGGGACAGGGACCTACGAGCAGTACTTC
>TRBV6-2/TRBV6-3|NA|TRBJ2-7|NA
CASSYNPPYEQYF
TGTGCCAGCAGTTATAATCCCCCCTACGAGCAGTACTTC
>TRBV19|NA|TRBJ2-1|NA
CASSISGASYNEQFF
TGTGCCAGTAGTATCAGCGGAGCCTCCTACAATGAGCAGTTCTTC
>TRBV5-8|NA|TRBJ2-7|few
CASSRGTHEQYF
TGTGCCAGCAGCAGGGGGACCCACGAGCAGTACTTC
>TRBV27|TRBD2|TRBJ2-7|few
CASSPGLGYEQYF
TGTGCCAGCAGTCCCGGACTAGGCTACGAGCAGTACTTC
>TRBV6-1|NA|TRBJ2-7|once
CASSEGAGWGSYEQYF
TGTGCCAGCAGTGAAGGGGCAGGGTGGGGCTCCTACGAGCAGTACTTC
>TRBV3-1/TRBV3-2|TRBD2|TRBJ2-5|NA
CASSQDLSGGARETQYF
TGTGCCAGCAGCCAAGATCTAAGCGGGGGGGCCCGGGAGACCCAGTACTTC
>TRBV13|TRBD1|TRBJ1-1|NA
CASSGQGGTEAFF
TGTGCCAGCAGCGGACAGGGGGGTACTGAAGCTTTCTTT
>TRBV4-1|NA|TRBJ1-1|NA
CASSPRTAFEAFF
TGCGCCAGCAGCCCTCGGACAGCCTTTGAAGCTTTCTTT
>TRBV6-5|TRBD2|TRBJ2-1|NA
CASRKSGLAANEQFF
TGTGCCAGCAGAAAATCGGGACTAGCGGCCAATGAGCAGTTCTTC
>TRBV18|TRBD1|TRBJ2-2|NA
CASSPPGQGTNTGELFF
TGTGCCAGCTCACCACCGGGACAGGGGACGAACACCGGGGAGCTGTTTTTT
>TRBV27|NA|TRBJ2-2|NA
CASSFRPPGTWNTGELFF
TGTGCCAGCAGTTTCCGACCGCCCGGGACTTGGAACACCGGGGAGCTGTTTTTT
>TRBV4-1|TRBD1|TRBJ2-5|once
CASSQGPRRRDRGETQYF
TGCGCCAGCAGCCAAGGACCTAGACGGAGGGACAGGGGAGAGACCCAGTACTTC
>TRBV27|NA|TRBJ1-1|NA
CASSLVRGHSAFF
TGTGCCAGCAGTTTAGTAAGGGGCCACAGCGCTTTCTTT
>TRBV28|NA|TRBJ2-3|NA
CASSFKRDTQYF
TGTGCCAGCAGTTTCAAGAGGGATACGCAGTATTTT
>TRBV6-5|NA|TRBJ1-5|NA
CASSYSYRANQPQHF
TGTGCCAGCAGTTACTCGTACAGGGCCAATCAGCCCCAGCATTTT
>TRBV10-3|TRBD1|TRBJ1-2|NA
CAISDPDRGHDGYTF
TGTGCCATCAGTGACCCAGACAGGGGGCATGATGGCTACACCTTC
>TRBV6-1|NA|TRBJ1-2|NA
CASSEDPMAVYGYTF
TGTGCCAGCAGTGAAGACCCCATGGCGGTATATGGCTACACCTTC
>TRBV6-6|NA|TRBJ2-7|once
CASSYSTDSLYEQYF
TGTGCCAGCAGTTATTCCACGGACAGTCTCTACGAGCAGTACTTC
>TRBV5-8|TRBD2|TRBJ2-1|NA
CASSLAVLAGDGEQFF
TGTGCCAGCAGCTTGGCCGTACTAGCGGGAGATGGTGAGCAGTTCTTC
>TRBV7-9|NA|TRBJ2-7|NA
CASRQQMNTYEQYF
TGTGCCAGCAGGCAACAGATGAATACCTACGAGCAGTACTTC